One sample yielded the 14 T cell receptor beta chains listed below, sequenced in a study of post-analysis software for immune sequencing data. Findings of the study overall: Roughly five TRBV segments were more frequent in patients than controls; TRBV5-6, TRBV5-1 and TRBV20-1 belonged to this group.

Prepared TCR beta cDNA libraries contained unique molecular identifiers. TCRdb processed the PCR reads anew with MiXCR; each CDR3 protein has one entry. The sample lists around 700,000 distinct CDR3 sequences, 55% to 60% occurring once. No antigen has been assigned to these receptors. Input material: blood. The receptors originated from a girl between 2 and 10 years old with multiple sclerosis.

The CDR3 sequence is CASSYSGTQGAIMDTQYF. The CDR3 region has the DNA TGTGCCAGCAGTTACTCGGGCACTCAGGGGGCAATTATGGATACGCAGTATTTT. The chain uses TRBV6-5 and TRBJ2-3; 8 bases map to TRBD1. This CDR3 is built from 18 residues. Germline V gene sequence: CDR1 MNHEY, CDR2 SVGAGI. Trimming removed 0 bases from V and 6 bases from J; junction bases left unmatched: 14.

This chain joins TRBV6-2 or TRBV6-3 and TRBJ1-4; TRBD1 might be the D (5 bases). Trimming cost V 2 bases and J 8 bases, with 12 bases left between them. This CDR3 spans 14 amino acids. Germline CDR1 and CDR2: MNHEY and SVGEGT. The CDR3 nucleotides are TGTGCCAGCAGTTACCCAGGGACTGCCGAAAAACTGTTTTTT. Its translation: CASSYPGTAEKLFF.

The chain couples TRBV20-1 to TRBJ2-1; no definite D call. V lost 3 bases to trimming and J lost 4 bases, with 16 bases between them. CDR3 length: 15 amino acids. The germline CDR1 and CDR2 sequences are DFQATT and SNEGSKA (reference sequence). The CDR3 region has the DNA TGCAGTGCTAGCGTGGCCTCTGACCAATACAATGAGCAGTTCTTC. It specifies CSASVASDQYNEQFF.

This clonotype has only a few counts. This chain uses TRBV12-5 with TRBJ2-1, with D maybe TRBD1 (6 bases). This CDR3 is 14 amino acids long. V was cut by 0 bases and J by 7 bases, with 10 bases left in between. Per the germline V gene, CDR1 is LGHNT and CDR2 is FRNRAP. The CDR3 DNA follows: TGTGCTAGTGGTTTGGTAACGGACAGAAATGAGCAGTTCTTC. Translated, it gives CASGLVTDRNEQFF.

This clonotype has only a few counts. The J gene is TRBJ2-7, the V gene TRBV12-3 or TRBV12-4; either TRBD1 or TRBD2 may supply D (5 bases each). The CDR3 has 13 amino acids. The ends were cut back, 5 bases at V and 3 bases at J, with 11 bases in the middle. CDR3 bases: TGTGCCAGCAGTCGGGACGGTTACTACGAGCAGTACTTC. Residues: CASSRDGYYEQYF.

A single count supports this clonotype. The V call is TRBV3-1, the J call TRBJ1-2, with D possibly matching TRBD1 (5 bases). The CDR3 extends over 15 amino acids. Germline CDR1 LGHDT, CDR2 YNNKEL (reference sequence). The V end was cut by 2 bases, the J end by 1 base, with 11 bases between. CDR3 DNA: TGTGCCAGCAGCCAAAACAGGCTAGTTAACTATGGCTACACCTTC. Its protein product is CASSQNRLVNYGYTF.

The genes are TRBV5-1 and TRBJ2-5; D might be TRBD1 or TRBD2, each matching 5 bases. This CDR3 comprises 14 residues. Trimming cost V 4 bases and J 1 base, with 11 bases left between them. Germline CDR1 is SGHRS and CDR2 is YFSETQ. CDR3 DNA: TGCGCCAGCAGCCTCCAGGGACCCCAAGAGACCCAGTACTTC. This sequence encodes CASSLQGPQETQYF. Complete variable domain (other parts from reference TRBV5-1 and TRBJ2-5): KAGVTQTPRYLIKTRGQQVTLSCSPISGHRSVSWYQQTPGQGLQFLFEYFSETQRNKGNFPGRFSGRQFSNSRSEMNVSTLELGDSALYLCASSLQGPQETQYFGPGTRLLVL.

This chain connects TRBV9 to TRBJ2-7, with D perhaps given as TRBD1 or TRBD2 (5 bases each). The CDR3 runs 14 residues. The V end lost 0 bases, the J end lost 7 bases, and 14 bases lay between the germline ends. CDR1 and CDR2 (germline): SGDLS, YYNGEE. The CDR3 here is CASSVGGQGREQYF. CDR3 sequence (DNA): TGTGCCAGCAGCGTAGGAGGGCAGGGTCGGGAGCAGTACTTC.

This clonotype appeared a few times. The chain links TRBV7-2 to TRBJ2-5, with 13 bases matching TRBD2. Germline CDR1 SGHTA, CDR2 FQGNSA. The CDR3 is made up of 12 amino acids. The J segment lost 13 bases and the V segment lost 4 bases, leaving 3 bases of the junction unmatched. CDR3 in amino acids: CASSWTSGRRYF. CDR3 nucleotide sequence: TGTGCCAGCAGCTGGACTAGCGGGAGAAGGTACTTC.

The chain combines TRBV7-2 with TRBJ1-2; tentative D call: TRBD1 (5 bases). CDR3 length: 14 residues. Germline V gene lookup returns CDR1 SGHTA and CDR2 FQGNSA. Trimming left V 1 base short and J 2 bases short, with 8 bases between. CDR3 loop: CASSLVTENYGYTF. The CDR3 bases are TGTGCCAGCAGCTTAGTGACAGAGAACTATGGCTACACCTTC. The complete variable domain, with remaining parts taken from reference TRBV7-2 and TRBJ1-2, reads GAGVSQSPSNKVTEKGKDVELRCDPISGHTALYWYRQSLGQGLEFLIYFQGNSAPDKSGLPSDRFSAERTGGSVSTLTIQRTQQEDSAVYLCASSLVTENYGYTFGSGTRLTVV.

Written as DNA, the CDR3 is TGTGCCAGCAGTGAACAGGGGGTGACAGATACGCAGTATTTT. Translating gives CASSEQGVTDTQYF. The chain joins TRBV2 to TRBJ2-3, with 7 positions matching TRBD1. The germline gives CDR1 SNHLY, CDR2 FYNNEI. This CDR3 region has 14 residues. V shed 2 bases and J 3 bases; nucleotides not matched to a gene: 2.

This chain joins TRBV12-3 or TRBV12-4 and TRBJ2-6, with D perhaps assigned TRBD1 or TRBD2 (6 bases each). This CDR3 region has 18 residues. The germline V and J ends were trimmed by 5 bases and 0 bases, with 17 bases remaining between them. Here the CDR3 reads CASSPPGGHISGANVLTF. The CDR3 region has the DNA TGTGCCAGCAGTCCACCCGGGGGCCACATCTCTGGGGCCAACGTCCTGACTTTC.

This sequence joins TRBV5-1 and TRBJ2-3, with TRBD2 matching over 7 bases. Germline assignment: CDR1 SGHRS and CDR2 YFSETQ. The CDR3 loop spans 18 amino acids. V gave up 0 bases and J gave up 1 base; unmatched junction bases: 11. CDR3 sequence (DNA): TGCGCCAGCAGCTTGGGGGCTAGCGGACTAGAACGCACAGATACGCAGTATTTT. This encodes CASSLGASGLERTDTQYF.

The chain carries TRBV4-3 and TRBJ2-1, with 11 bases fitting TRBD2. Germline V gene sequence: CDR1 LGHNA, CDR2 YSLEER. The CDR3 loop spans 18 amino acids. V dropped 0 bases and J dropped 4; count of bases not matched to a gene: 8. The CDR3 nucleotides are TGCGCCAGCAGCCAAGAAGATACGGGGACTAGCGGATACAATGAGCAGTTCTTC. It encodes CASSQEDTGTSGYNEQFF.